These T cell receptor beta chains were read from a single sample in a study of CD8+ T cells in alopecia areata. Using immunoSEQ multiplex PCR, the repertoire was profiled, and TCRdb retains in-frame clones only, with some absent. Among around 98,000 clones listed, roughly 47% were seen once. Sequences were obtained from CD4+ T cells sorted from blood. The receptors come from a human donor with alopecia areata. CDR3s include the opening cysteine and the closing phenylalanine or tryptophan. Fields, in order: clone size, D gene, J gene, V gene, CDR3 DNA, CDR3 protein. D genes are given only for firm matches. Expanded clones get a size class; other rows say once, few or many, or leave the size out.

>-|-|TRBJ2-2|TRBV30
TGTGCCTGGAGTTTAGGGAGCATCGGGGAGCTGTTTTTT
CAWSLGSIGELFF
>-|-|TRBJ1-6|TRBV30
TGTGCCTGGAGTGTACGGGGGGGCTCACCCCTCCACTTT
CAWSVRGGSPLHF
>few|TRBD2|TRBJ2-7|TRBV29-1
TGCAGCGTCGCCCTAGCGGGATCTTACGAGCAGTACTTC
CSVALAGSYEQYF
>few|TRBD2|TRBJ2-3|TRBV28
TGTGCCAGCAGTTTTTACACTAGCGGGAGAGTAACAGATACGCAGTATTTT
CASSFYTSGRVTDTQYF
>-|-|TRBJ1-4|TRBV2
TGTGCCAGCCAGGGGAGCTCTCGGGAAAAACTGTTTTTT
CASQGSSREKLFF
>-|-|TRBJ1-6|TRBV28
TGTGCCAGCAGTCTACCTGTGGGTTCACCCCTCCACTTT
CASSLPVGSPLHF
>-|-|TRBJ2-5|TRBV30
TGTGCCTGGAGGGGGCCCCCAGGAACCCAGTACTTC
CAWRGPPGTQYF
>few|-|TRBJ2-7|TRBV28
TGTGCCAGCAGTACCCTTTGGAGGGAAAGGCTCTTC
CASSTLWRERLF
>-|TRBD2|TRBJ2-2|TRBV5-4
TGTGCCAGCAGCCGGGGACTAGTAGGCGGGGAGCTGTTTTTT
CASSRGLVGGELFF
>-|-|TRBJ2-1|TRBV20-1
TGCAGTGCTAGTCCCCACGATGAGCAGTTCTTC
CSASPHDEQFF
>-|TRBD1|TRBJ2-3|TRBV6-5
TGTGCCAGCAGTGGGACAGGGGGCACAGATACGCAGTATTTT
CASSGTGGTDTQYF
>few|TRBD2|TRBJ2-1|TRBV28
TGTGCCAGCTGGCCCGGGGGAGCGGGAGACAATGAGCAGTTCTTC
CASWPGGAGDNEQFF
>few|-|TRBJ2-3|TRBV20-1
TGCAGTGCTAGAGAGGGATATACGCAGTATTTT
CSAREGYTQYF
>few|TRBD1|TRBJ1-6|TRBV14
TGTGCCAGCAGCTCCGGGACAGGGGTGGCACCCCTCCACTTT
CASSSGTGVAPLHF
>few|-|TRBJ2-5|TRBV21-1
TGTGCCACAACGAAACACTTGACCCGCTCGGAGACCCAGTACTTC
CATTKHLTRSETQYF
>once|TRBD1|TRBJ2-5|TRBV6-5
TGTGCCAGCAGTTACTCGACAGGGTTGGGCGAGACCCAGTACTTC
CASSYSTGLGETQYF
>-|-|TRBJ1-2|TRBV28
TGTGCCAGCACCCCTAACTCAGGGGCGCGGGAGGGCTACACCTTC
CASTPNSGAREGYTF
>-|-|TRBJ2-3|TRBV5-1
TGCGCCAGCAGCGCCGACTGGGGAAATACGCAGTATTTT
CASSADWGNTQYF
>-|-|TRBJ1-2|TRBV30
TGTGCCTCAACAGGACGACTCCTGACTAACTATGGCTACACCTTC
CASTGRLLTNYGYTF
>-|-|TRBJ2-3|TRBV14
TGTGCCAGCAGCCAAGGACTATCCACAGATACGCAGTATTTT
CASSQGLSTDTQYF
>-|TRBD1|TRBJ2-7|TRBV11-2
TGTGCCAGCAGAGAGGGACAGACCTACGAGCAGTACTTC
CASREGQTYEQYF
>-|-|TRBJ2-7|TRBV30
TGTGCCTGGAGTGTTCCGAACGAGCAGTACTTC
CAWSVPNEQYF
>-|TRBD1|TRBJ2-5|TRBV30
TGTGCCTGGAGCCTTGGGACAGGGGAGGGAGAGACCCAGTACTTC
CAWSLGTGEGETQYF
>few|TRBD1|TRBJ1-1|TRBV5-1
TGCGCCAGCAGCGTGGTCCCAGGGGGCACTGAAGCTTTCTTT
CASSVVPGGTEAFF
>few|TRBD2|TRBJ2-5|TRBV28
TGTGCCAGCACCCTCGCGACTAGCGGGGGAGAGACCCAGTACTTC
CASTLATSGGETQYF
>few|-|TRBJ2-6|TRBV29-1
TGCAGCGTTGAATCGGTCTCTGGGGCCAACGTCCTGACTTTC
CSVESVSGANVLTF
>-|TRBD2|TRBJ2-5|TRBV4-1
TGCGCCAGCAGCCAACCGACTAGCGGGAGGGCCCGGGAGACCCAGTACTTC
CASSQPTSGRARETQYF
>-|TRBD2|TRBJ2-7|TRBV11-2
TGTGCCAGCAGCCCCGGGGGGGTCGGCGAGCAGTACTTC
CASSPGGVGEQYF
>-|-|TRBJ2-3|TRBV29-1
TGCAGCGCTACTACTTCGCCCGGGGGTAGCACAGATACGCAGTATTTT
CSATTSPGGSTDTQYF
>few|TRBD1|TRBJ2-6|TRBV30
TGTGCCTACCAACGACAGGGAAGCTCTGGGGCCAACGTCCTGACTTTC
CAYQRQGSSGANVLTF
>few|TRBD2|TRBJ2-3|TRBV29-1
TGCAGCGTTGAAGAGGCTAGCGGGTCAGATACGCAGTATTTT
CSVEEASGSDTQYF
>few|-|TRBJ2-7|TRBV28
TGTGCCAGCAGGAACAGGGTCGAGCAGTACTTC
CASRNRVEQYF
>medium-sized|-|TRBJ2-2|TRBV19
TGTGCCACGTTCGCGTACGGGGAGCTGTTTTTT
CATFAYGELFF
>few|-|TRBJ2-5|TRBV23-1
TGCGCCAGCATTCCTTTGTGGAAGGTGGAGGAGACCCAGTACTTC
CASIPLWKVEETQYF
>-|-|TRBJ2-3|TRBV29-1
TGCAGCACCCGGGAACTTCCGTCGGCAGATACGCAGTATTTT
CSTRELPSADTQYF
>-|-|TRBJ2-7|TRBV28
TGTGCCAGCAGTTTGGACGGGAACTACGAGCAGTACTTC
CASSLDGNYEQYF
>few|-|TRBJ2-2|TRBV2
TGTGCCAGCAGTGCCGAGGGGCGTAACACCGGGGAGCTGTTTTTT
CASSAEGRNTGELFF
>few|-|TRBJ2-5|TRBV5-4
TGTGCCAGCAGCTTGGCGGAGACCCAGTACTTC
CASSLAETQYF
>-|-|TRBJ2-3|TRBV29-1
TGCAGCGTTGAGGACAACACAGATACGCAGTATTTT
CSVEDNTDTQYF
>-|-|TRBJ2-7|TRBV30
TGTGCCTGGAGTGGGCTCGAGCTCTACGAGCAGTACTTC
CAWSGLELYEQYF
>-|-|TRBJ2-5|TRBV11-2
TGTGCCAGCAGCTTAGAACCTCAAGAGACCCAGTACTTC
CASSLEPQETQYF
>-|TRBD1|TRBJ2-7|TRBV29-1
TGCAGCGCGGACAGGGTTGGGGTAGGCTACGAGCAGTACTTC
CSADRVGVGYEQYF
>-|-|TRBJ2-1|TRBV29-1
TGCAGCCACGGAGGCCAGGGGAGGAATGAGCAGTTCTTC
CSHGGQGRNEQFF
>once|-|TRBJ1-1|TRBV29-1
TGCAGCGTTGAAGTGTTGCCGGGCGTTCAAGCTTTCTTT
CSVEVLPGVQAFF